This T cell receptor (beta chain) comes out of a study of beta chain features in type 1 diabetes. Study-level results: The similarity of naive, central memory and Treg TCRB repertoires appeared greater among patients than among healthy donors. An over-representation of cells with high TCR expression could result from cDNA sequencing.

The study reverse transcribed the entire isolated RNA, so it sequenced expressed TCRB transcripts. Only in-frame clones appear in the TCRdb table, and some are missing; sequencing was by immunoSEQ multiplex PCR. The sample consists of roughly 500,000 clones, around 10% of them appearing once. Sorted populations were all over 95% pure. As for this clone: Its antigen is not identified.

This clonotype originated in a woman in her late teens or twenties in good health. The sequencing input was naive CD4+ T cells from blood.

The CDR3, as DNA: TGCGCCAGCAGCCAATCCCCCGTCCAAGAGACCCAGTACTTC. It codes for CASSQSPVQETQYF. This rearrangement joins TRBV4-3 to TRBJ2-5; D is ambiguous. CDR1 and CDR2 from the germline V gene are LGHNA and YSLEER. CDR3 length: 14 residues. V gave up 2 bases and J gave up 1 base, with 8 bases separating them.